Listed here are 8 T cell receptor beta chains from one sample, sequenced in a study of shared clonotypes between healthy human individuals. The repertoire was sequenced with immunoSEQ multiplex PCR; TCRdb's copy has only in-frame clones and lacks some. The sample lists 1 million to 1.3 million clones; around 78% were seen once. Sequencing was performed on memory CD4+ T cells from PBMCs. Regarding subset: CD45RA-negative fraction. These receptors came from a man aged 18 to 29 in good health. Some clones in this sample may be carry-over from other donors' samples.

CDR3 residues: CASSLVAGRGETQYF. The CDR3 DNA sequence: TGTGCCAGCAGCTTAGTGGCAGGGAGGGGAGAGACCCAGTACTTC. This chain links TRBV7-9 with TRBJ2-5, with TRBD2 matching over 7 bases. Germline V gene lookup returns CDR1 SEHNR and CDR2 FQNEAQ (reference sequence). The CDR3 is 15 residues long. Trimming at V came to 1 base and at J to 4 bases, leaving 6 bases not matched to a gene.

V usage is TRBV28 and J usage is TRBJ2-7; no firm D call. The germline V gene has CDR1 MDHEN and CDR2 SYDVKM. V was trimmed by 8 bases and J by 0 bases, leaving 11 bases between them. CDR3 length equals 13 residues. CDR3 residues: CASHRAVSYEQYF. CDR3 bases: TGTGCCAGCCATCGGGCAGTCTCCTACGAGCAGTACTTC.

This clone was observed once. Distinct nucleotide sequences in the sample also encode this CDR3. The CDR3 sequence: CASSPGQPNQPQHF. CDR3 nucleotide sequence: TGTGCCAGCAGTCCCGGACAGCCAAATCAGCCCCAGCATTTT. This chain links TRBV6-5 with TRBJ1-5; perhaps TRBD1 as D (6 bases). CDR1 MNHEY and CDR2 SVGAGI come from the germline V gene. The CDR3 loop spans 14 amino acids. Trimming removed 5 bases from V and 4 bases from J, with 12 bases in between.

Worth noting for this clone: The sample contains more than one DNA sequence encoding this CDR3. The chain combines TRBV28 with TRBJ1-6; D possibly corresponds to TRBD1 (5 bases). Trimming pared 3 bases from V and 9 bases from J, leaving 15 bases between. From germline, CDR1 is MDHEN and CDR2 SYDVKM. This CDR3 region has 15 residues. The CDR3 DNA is TGTGCCAGCAGTTTGCGGCCAATGGGGGGTTCACCCCTCCACTTT. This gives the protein CASSLRPMGGSPLHF.

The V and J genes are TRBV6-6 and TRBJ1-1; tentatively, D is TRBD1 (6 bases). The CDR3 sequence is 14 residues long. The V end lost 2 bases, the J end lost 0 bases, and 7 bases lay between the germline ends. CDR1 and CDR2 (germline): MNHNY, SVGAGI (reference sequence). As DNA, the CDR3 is TGTGCCAGCAGTTACCAGGGGTTGAACACTGAAGCTTTCTTT. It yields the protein CASSYQGLNTEAFF.

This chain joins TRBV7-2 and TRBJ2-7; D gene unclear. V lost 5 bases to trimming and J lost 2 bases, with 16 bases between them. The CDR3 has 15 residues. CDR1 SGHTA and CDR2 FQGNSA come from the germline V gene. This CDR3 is CASSPRANHPYEQYF. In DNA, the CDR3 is TGTGCCAGCAGCCCCCGGGCCAATCACCCCTACGAGCAGTACTTC.

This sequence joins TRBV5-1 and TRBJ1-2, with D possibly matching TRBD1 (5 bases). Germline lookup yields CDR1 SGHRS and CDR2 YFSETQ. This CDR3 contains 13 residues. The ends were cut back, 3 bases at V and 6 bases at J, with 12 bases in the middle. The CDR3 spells CASSYDSSDGYTF. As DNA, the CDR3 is TGCGCCAGCAGCTACGACAGTTCGGATGGCTACACCTTC. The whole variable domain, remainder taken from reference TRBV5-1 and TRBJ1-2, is KAGVTQTPRYLIKTRGQQVTLSCSPISGHRSVSWYQQTPGQGLQFLFEYFSETQRNKGNFPGRFSGRQFSNSRSEMNVSTLELGDSALYLCASSYDSSDGYTFGSGTRLTVV.

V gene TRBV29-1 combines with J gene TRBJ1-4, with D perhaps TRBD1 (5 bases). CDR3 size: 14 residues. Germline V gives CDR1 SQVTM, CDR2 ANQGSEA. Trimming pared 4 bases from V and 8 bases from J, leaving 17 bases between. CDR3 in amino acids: CSVGNTGGQEKLFF. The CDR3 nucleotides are TGCAGCGTTGGGAACACAGGAGGGCAGGAAAAACTGTTTTTT.